This T cell receptor (beta chain) comes out of a study of radiotherapy plus CTLA-4 blockade in lung cancer. About the research overall: For 18% of patients, objective responses occurred, and about 33% had disease control.

In regard to this clone: What it binds is unknown.

Here immunoSEQ multiplex PCR was the method, and the copy in TCRdb shows in-frame clones only, minus some. The data contain about 76,000 clones, about 80% of them seen just once; the ten biggest clones take up roughly 0.87%. Enrolled patients, whose metastatic non-small-cell lung cancer was chemo-refractory, received focal radiation plus CTLA-4 blockade with ipilimumab. Whole-study results and caveats: Expansion of tumor-derived TCR clones was observed in blood after radiotherapy plus ipilimumab. Response was reportedly best predicted by early blood T cell clone dynamics, with interferon-beta.

The ends were cut back, 6 bases at V and 3 bases at J, with 12 bases in the middle. The CDR3 extends over 15 amino acids. In germline, CDR1 is MNHEY, CDR2 SVGAGI. The J gene is TRBJ1-6, the V gene TRBV6-5, with D hard to call. The sequence came from a human donor with non-small cell lung cancer who had stable disease on radiotherapy plus ipilimumab. This specimen was peripheral blood, taken from a patient treated with radiotherapy plus ipilimumab. The CDR3 loop is CASSLQEGYNSPLHF. The CDR3 bases are TGTGCCAGCAGCCTCCAAGAAGGCTATAATTCACCCCTCCACTTT.